Shown below are 32 T cell receptor beta chains from a single sample sequenced in a study of T cell repertoires in cytomegalovirus infection. These receptors have no identified antigens. A single record per CDR3 protein comes from TCRdb applying MiXCR to the reads. The sample lists fewer than 350,000 distinct CDR3 sequences, about 28% occurring once. Here the sequenced sample was cultured PBMCs, taken from culture after CMV antigen stimulation. The receptors shown here come from a human donor in good health (CMV status not recorded). Some clones in this sample may be carry-over from other donors' samples.

This clonotype came up a few times. The chain uses TRBV4-1 and TRBJ1-5; no reliable D call. Germline V gene sequence: CDR1 MGHRA, CDR2 YSYEKL. Trimming left V 0 bases short and J 0 bases short, with 6 bases between. This CDR3 is built from 15 residues. The CDR3, as DNA: TGCGCCAGCAGCCAAGACAGGAATAGCAATCAGCCCCAGCATTTT. Amino acid sequence: CASSQDRNSNQPQHF.

This clonotype was picked up one time. The chain recombines TRBV10-3 with TRBJ1-4; the match to TRBD1 covers 7 bases. This CDR3 region has 13 residues. V lost 6 bases and J lost 3; bases outside the gene matches: 1. Germline V CDR1 and CDR2: ENHRY, SYGVKD. CDR3 bases: TGTGCCATCAGAGGGGGCTCTAATGAAAAACTGTTTTTT. Amino acids: CAIRGGSNEKLFF.

The rearrangement joins TRBV12-3 or TRBV12-4 to TRBJ2-5; possibly TRBD1 or TRBD2 for D (5 bases each). V was cut by 6 bases and J by 5 bases, with 16 bases left in between. CDR3 length: 14 amino acids. CDR3 coding DNA: TGTGCCAGCAGCCGGCCGGGACGAGGGGAGACCCAGTACTTC. Encoded protein: CASSRPGRGETQYF.

The chain couples TRBV13 to TRBJ1-1, with TRBD1 as a possible D gene (5 bases). CDR3 length: 15 residues. V lost 6 bases, J lost 0 bases, and 14 bases lay in between. Germline CDR1 and CDR2: PRHDT and FYEKMQ (reference sequence). CDR3 in DNA: TGTGCCAGCAGACTGGAAAGACAGATGAACACTGAAGCTTTCTTT. Its protein is CASRLERQMNTEAFF. The full variable domain, completed using reference TRBV13 and TRBJ1-1, is AAGVIQSPRHLIKEKRETATLKCYPIPRHDTVYWYQQGPGQDPQFLISFYEKMQSDKGSIPDRFSAQQFSDYHSELNMSSLELGDSALYFCASRLERQMNTEAFFGQGTRLTVV.

The V gene is TRBV5-4, the J gene TRBJ1-2; TRBD1 matches 7 bases. CDR3 length equals 19 residues. Germline CDR1 reads SGHNT; CDR2 reads YYREEE (reference sequence). The ends lost 6 bases at V and 0 bases at J; junction bases unmatched: 20. The CDR3 reads CASTAGGRSVGGANYGYTF. CDR3 bases: TGTGCCAGCACCGCAGGGGGTCGAAGCGTAGGAGGAGCTAACTATGGCTACACCTTC.

The chain is built from TRBV12-3 or TRBV12-4 and TRBJ1-6; the match to TRBD1 covers 8 bases. Unmatched junction bases numbered 12, after V lost 5 bases and J lost 0 bases. The CDR3 has 19 amino acids. CDR3 sequence (DNA): TGTGCCAGCAGTCCCTTCGCAGGGGGCGCGAGCTCCTATAATTCACCCCTCCACTTT. Its protein is CASSPFAGGASSYNSPLHF.

The chain has TRBV7-4 and TRBJ1-3, with TRBD1 as a possible D gene (6 bases). The CDR3 totals 16 residues. V gave up 5 bases and J gave up 0 bases, with 14 bases separating them. Germline-derived CDR1 and CDR2 are SGHVT and SQSDAQ. The CDR3 reads CASSPGQLDSGNTIYF. CDR3 bases: TGTGCCAGCAGCCCCGGACAGCTAGACTCTGGAAACACCATATATTTT.

There are a few counts of this clonotype. The chain combines TRBV6-1 with TRBJ1-2; TRBD1 agrees at 12 bases. V lost 6 bases and J lost 8; bases outside the gene matches: 7. The CDR3 length is 14 residues. Germline CDR1 is MNHNS and CDR2 is SASEGT. CDR3 DNA: TGTGCCAGCAGAACCCGGGACAGGGGGCAAGGCTACACCTTC. This encodes CASRTRDRGQGYTF.

The chain couples TRBV7-3 to TRBJ1-1; D is ambiguous. Looked up from germline, CDR1 is SGHTA and CDR2 is FQGTGA. CDR3 size: 15 residues. Deletions cut 0 bases from V and 4 bases from J, with 12 bases between. The CDR3: CASSLTHGGGTEAFF. The DNA of the CDR3 is TGTGCCAGCAGCTTAACCCATGGTGGAGGCACTGAAGCTTTCTTT.

The chain has TRBV6-6 and TRBJ1-1, with D perhaps matching TRBD1 (5 bases). Looked up from germline, CDR1 is MNHNY and CDR2 is SVGAGI (reference sequence). The CDR3 is made up of 16 amino acids. The ends were cut back, 1 base at V and 1 base at J, with 13 bases in the middle. The DNA of the CDR3 is TGTGCCAGCAGTTACTTCAGGGTTAGAGCGAACACTGAAGCTTTCTTT. This sequence encodes CASSYFRVRANTEAFF.

This clonotype was seen more than once but under ten times. The V call is TRBV7-2, the J call TRBJ1-2; D may be TRBD1 (5 bases). CDR3 size: 14 residues. The germline V gene encodes CDR1 SGHTA and CDR2 FQGNSA. The germline V and J ends were trimmed by 11 bases and 2 bases, with 18 bases remaining between them. The CDR3 protein is CAFMRGKANYGYTF. In DNA, the CDR3 is TGTGCCTTCATGCGGGGGAAAGCCAACTATGGCTACACCTTC.

This clonotype was recorded once. This rearrangement joins TRBV10-3 to TRBJ2-5; no firm D call. CDR1 ENHRY and CDR2 SYGVKD come from the germline V gene. The CDR3 is 12 amino acids. V was clipped by 0 bases and J by 5 bases, with 4 bases between them. The CDR3, as DNA: TGTGCCATCAGTGAGTCCGGGGAGACCCAGTACTTC. Translating it yields CAISESGETQYF.

The chain's CDR3 is CASSLPQGQLMNTEAFF. The CDR3 DNA sequence: TGCGCCAGCAGCTTGCCTCAAGGACAGTTGATGAACACTGAAGCTTTCTTT. V gene TRBV5-1 combines with J gene TRBJ1-1; possibly TRBD1 for D (6 bases). Germline lookup yields CDR1 SGHRS and CDR2 YFSETQ. V lost 1 base and J 0 bases, leaving 16 bases between the germline ends. The CDR3 is made up of 17 amino acids.

The genes are TRBV12-3 or TRBV12-4 and TRBJ2-1; 7 bases agree with TRBD1. Trimming at V came to 5 bases and at J to 4 bases, leaving 5 bases not matched to a gene. The CDR3 spans 14 residues. The CDR3 DNA reads TGTGCCAGCAGTAGCCAGGGGGAATACAATGAGCAGTTCTTC. The encoded protein is CASSSQGEYNEQFF.

This clonotype was recorded a few times. The genes are TRBV12-3 or TRBV12-4 and TRBJ2-7; 7 nucleotides agree with TRBD1. This CDR3 is built from 14 residues. The trim removed 5 bases at V and 5 bases at J, leaving 9 bases unmatched. CDR3 region: CASSDQTGKHEQYF. In nucleotides, the CDR3 is TGTGCCAGCAGTGACCAGACAGGGAAGCACGAGCAGTACTTC.

In its sample, this clonotype was seen many times. A read error may account for a junction end that differs from germline. The chain has TRBV10-2 and TRBJ1-1; TRBD1 is a possible D gene (5 bases). Germline CDR1 and CDR2: WSHSY and SAAADI. The CDR3 is made up of 14 amino acids. CDR3: CACRVGPSNTEAFF. DNA of the CDR3: TGCGCCTGCAGGGTAGGACCATCGAACACTGAAGCTTTCTTT.

This clonotype was seen repeatedly, ten times or more. V is TRBV7-8 and J is TRBJ2-3; TRBD1 matches 10 bases. The CDR3 runs 17 residues. The germline V gene encodes CDR1 SGHVS and CDR2 FQNEAQ. The junction had 9 bases not matched to a gene; V was cut back by 4 bases and J by 2 bases. CDR3 nucleotide sequence: TGTGCCAGCAGCTATAGGACAGGGGGTCTTTTCACAGATACGCAGTATTTT. This sequence encodes CASSYRTGGLFTDTQYF. Based on the CDR3 plus reference TRBV7-8 and TRBJ2-3, the full variable domain is GAGVSQSPRYKVAKRGQDVALRCDPISGHVSLFWYQQALGQGPEFLTYFQNEAQLDKSGLPSDRFFAERPEGSVSTLKIQRTQQEDSAVYLCASSYRTGGLFTDTQYFGPGTRLTVL.

The chain combines TRBV19 with TRBJ1-3; D might be TRBD1 (5 bases). Germline V lookup: CDR1 LNHDA, CDR2 SQIVND (reference sequence). V was shortened by 5 bases and J by 0 bases, with 11 bases between the two germline ends. The CDR3 spans 15 residues. As DNA, the CDR3 is TGTGCCAGTAGTCCTGACAGATTCTCTGGAAACACCATATATTTT. Amino acids: CASSPDRFSGNTIYF.

The chain recombines TRBV19 with TRBJ1-3; D unresolved. Trimming removed 4 bases from V and 0 bases from J, with 10 bases in between. The CDR3 totals 15 residues. The germline V gene encodes CDR1 LNHDA and CDR2 SQIVND (reference sequence). Here the CDR3 DNA reads TGTGCCAGTAGTACAACAGTCCACTCTGGAAACACCATATATTTT. This codes for CASSTTVHSGNTIYF.

The chain links TRBV5-1 to TRBJ1-2; weak D call: TRBD1 (6 bases). This CDR3 is 16 amino acids long. Germline values: CDR1 SGHRS, CDR2 YFSETQ. Trimming took 4 bases from V and 5 from J, leaving 21 bases between them. In DNA, the CDR3 is TGCGCCAGCAGCAGGTCAGGGGTTTCGGGAGTATATGGCTACACCTTC. Protein product: CASSRSGVSGVYGYTF.

The V and J genes are TRBV7-8 and TRBJ2-5; D may match TRBD1 or TRBD2 (5 bases each). Germline V gives CDR1 SGHVS, CDR2 FQNEAQ. Deletions cut 5 bases from V and 1 base from J, with 8 bases between. The CDR3 extends over 13 amino acids. The CDR3 protein is CASSPGAQETQYF. The CDR3 nucleotides read TGTGCCAGCAGCCCCGGGGCCCAAGAGACCCAGTACTTC.

The J gene is TRBJ1-6, the V gene TRBV6-2 or TRBV6-3; D is undetermined. Trimming shortened V by 2 bases and J by 10 bases, and 12 bases separated the two germline ends. CDR1 and CDR2 (germline): MNHEY, SVGEGT. The CDR3 has 14 residues. DNA for the CDR3: TGTGCCAGCAGTTACGACATAGAGGCATCACCCCTCCACTTT. Translated: CASSYDIEASPLHF.

This clonotype was counted at least ten times. The J gene is TRBJ2-1, the V gene TRBV18; D is unclear. Trimming stripped 6 bases from V and 1 base from J, with 13 bases between. The CDR3 has 15 amino acids. Germline assignment: CDR1 KGHSH and CDR2 LQKENI. This CDR3 is CASSAYRESYNEQFF. In DNA form, the CDR3 reads TGTGCCAGCTCGGCCTACCGAGAATCCTACAATGAGCAGTTCTTC.

This clonotype was observed a handful of times. The chain employs TRBV19 and TRBJ1-1; 8 bases fit TRBD1. This CDR3 is built from 15 residues. From germline, CDR1 is LNHDA and CDR2 SQIVND (reference sequence). The ends lost 4 bases at V and 5 bases at J; junction bases unmatched: 9. The CDR3 loop reads CASSKPRQGWTEAFF. The DNA for the CDR3 is TGTGCCAGTAGTAAACCACGACAGGGGTGGACTGAAGCTTTCTTT.

The V gene is TRBV28, the J gene TRBJ2-5; 9 bases line up with TRBD1. In germline, CDR1 is MDHEN, CDR2 SYDVKM. After removal of 6 bases from V and 2 bases from J, the junction contained 7 bases not matched to a gene. This CDR3 is 15 amino acids long. The DNA of the CDR3 is TGTGCCAGCAGCCTTACAGGGGGCCGGCAAGAGACCCAGTACTTC. As protein: CASSLTGGRQETQYF.

In its sample, this clonotype was seen a few times. V gene TRBV7-6 combines with J gene TRBJ2-1, with D perhaps matching TRBD2 (5 bases). CDR3 length equals 13 residues. The V end was cut by 7 bases, the J end by 7 bases, with 14 bases between. Germline V gives CDR1 SGHVS, CDR2 FNYEAQ. The CDR3 DNA sequence: TGTGCCAGCACTAACCCGGGGATTAATGAGCAGTTCTTC. Translation: CASTNPGINEQFF.

The CDR3 DNA sequence: TGTGCCAGTACAGACCCCGGGACAGGGACTCAGCCCCAGCATTTT. It is translated as CASTDPGTGTQPQHF. The V gene is TRBV19, the J gene TRBJ1-5, with 9 bases aligning to TRBD1. Germline loops: CDR1 LNHDA, CDR2 SQIVND (reference sequence). The CDR3 spans 15 residues. The trim removed 7 bases at V and 6 bases at J, leaving 10 bases unmatched.

The rearrangement links TRBV7-2 to TRBJ1-2, with D unresolved. V lost 3 bases and J lost 8, with 16 bases in between. Germline assignment: CDR1 SGHTA and CDR2 FQGNSA. The CDR3 extends over 14 amino acids. The CDR3 here is CASSLGEGNGGYTF. CDR3 DNA: TGTGCCAGCAGCTTGGGAGAAGGGAACGGGGGCTACACCTTC. Looking up the rest from reference TRBV7-2 and TRBJ1-2 gives the full variable domain: GAGVSQSPSNKVTEKGKDVELRCDPISGHTALYWYRQSLGQGLEFLIYFQGNSAPDKSGLPSDRFSAERTGGSVSTLTIQRTQQEDSAVYLCASSLGEGNGGYTFGSGTRLTVV.

This clonotype was detected a few times. J is TRBJ2-7 and V is TRBV7-9; D gene unclear. This CDR3 contains 13 residues. V lost 2 bases and J 6 bases, leaving 11 bases between the germline ends. Germline loops: CDR1 SEHNR, CDR2 FQNEAQ (reference sequence). The CDR3 nucleotides read TGTGCCAGCAGCTTACAGGCCCCTAGCGAGCAGTACTTC. This gives the protein CASSLQAPSEQYF.

CDR3 region: CASSPTGGAYNEQFF. The CDR3 DNA sequence: TGTGCCAGCAGCCCAACAGGGGGAGCCTACAATGAGCAGTTCTTC. V is TRBV7-8 and J is TRBJ2-1; 8 bases are shared with TRBD1. This CDR3 has 15 amino acids. The germline gives CDR1 SGHVS, CDR2 FQNEAQ. The V and J ends lost 5 bases and 2 bases, in that order; junction bases with no gene match: 5.

The V call is TRBV7-2, the J call TRBJ1-1; D may be TRBD1 (6 bases). Trimming left V 4 bases short and J 3 bases short, with 24 bases between. The germline CDR1 and CDR2 sequences are SGHTA and FQGNSA. This CDR3 spans 18 amino acids. DNA of the CDR3: TGTGCCAGCAGCTCTTCAAGGGGGGGCGCGGGTGGGCACACTGAAGCTTTCTTT. It yields the protein CASSSSRGGAGGHTEAFF.

The chain uses TRBV5-1 and TRBJ2-3; tentatively, D is TRBD2 (5 bases). Trimming cost V 4 bases and J 1 base, with 10 bases left between them. CDR3 size: 14 residues. CDR1 and CDR2 (germline): SGHRS, YFSETQ. The chain's CDR3 is CASSQSRGTDTQYF. The CDR3 bases are TGCGCCAGCAGCCAATCGCGGGGCACAGATACGCAGTATTTT.